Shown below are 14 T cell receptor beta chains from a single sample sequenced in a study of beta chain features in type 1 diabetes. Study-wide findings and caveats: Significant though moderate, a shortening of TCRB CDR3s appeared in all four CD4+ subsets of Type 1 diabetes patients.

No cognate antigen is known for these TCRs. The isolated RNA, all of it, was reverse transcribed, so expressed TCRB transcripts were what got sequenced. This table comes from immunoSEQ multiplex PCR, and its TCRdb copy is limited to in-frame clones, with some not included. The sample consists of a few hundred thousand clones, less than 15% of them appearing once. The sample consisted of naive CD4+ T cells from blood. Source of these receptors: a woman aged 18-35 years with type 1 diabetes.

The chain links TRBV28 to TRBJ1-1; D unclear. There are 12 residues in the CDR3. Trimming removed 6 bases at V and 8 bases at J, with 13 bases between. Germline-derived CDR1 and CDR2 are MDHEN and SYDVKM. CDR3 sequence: CASSLRGSEAFF. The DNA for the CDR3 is TGTGCCAGCAGCTTGCGAGGGTCGGAAGCTTTCTTT.

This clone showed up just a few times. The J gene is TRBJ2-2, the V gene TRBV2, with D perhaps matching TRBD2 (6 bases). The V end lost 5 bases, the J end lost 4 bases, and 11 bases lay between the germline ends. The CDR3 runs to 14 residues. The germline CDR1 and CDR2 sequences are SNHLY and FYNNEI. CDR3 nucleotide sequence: TGTGCCAGCAGTTACGGAGGGACCACCGGGGAGCTGTTTTTT. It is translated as CASSYGGTTGELFF.

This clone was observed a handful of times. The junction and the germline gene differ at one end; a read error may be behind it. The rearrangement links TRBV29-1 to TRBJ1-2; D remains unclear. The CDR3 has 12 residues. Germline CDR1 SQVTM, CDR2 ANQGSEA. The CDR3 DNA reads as TGCAGCGTTGAGGGGAAGGACTACGGCTACACCTTC. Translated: CSVEGKDYGYTF.

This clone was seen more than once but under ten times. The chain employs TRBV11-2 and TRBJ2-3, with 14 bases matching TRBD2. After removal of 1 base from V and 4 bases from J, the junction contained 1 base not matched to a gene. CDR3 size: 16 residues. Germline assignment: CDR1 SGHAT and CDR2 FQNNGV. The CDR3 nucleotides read TGTGCCAGCAGCTTAGGGACTAGCGGGAGGTCAGATACGCAGTATTTT. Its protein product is CASSLGTSGRSDTQYF.

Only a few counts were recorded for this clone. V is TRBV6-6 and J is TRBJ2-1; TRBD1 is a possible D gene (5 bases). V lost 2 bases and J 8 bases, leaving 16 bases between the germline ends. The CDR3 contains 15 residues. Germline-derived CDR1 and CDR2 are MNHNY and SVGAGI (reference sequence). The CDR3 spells CASSYRGNVRDEQFF. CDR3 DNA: TGTGCCAGCAGTTACAGGGGTAATGTACGGGATGAGCAGTTCTTC.

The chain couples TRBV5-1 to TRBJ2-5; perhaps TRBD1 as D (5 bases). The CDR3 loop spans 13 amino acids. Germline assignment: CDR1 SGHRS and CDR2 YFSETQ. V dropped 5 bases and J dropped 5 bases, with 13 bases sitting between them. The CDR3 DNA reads TGCGCCAGCAGGATAGGGAAGGGGGAGACCCAGTACTTC. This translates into CASRIGKGETQYF.

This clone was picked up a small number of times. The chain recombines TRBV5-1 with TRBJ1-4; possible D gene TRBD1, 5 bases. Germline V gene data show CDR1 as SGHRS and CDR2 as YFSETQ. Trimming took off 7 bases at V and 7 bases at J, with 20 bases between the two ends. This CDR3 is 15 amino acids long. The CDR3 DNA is TGCGCCAGCTCCCGAGGGACTGCATATGGTGAAAAACTGTTTTTT. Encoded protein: CASSRGTAYGEKLFF.

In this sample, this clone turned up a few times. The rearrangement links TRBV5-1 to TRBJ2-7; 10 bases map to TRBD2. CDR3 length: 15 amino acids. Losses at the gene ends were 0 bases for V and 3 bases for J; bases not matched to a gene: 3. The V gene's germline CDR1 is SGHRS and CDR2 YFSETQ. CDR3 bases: TGCGCCAGCAGCTTGGCCCTAGCGGGAGTCTACGAGCAGTACTTC. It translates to CASSLALAGVYEQYF.

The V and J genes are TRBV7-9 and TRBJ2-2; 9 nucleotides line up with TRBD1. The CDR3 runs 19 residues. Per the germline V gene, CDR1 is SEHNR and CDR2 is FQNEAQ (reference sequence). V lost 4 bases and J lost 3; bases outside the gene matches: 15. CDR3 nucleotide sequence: TGTGCCAGCAGCTCGTCCGGGACAGGGTGGCTAGCGGACACCGGGGAGCTGTTTTTT. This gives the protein CASSSSGTGWLADTGELFF. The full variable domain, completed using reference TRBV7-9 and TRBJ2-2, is DTGVSQNPRHKITKRGQNVTFRCDPISEHNRLYWYRQTLGQGPEFLTYFQNEAQLEKSRLLSDRFSAERPKGSFSTLEIQRTEQGDSAMYLCASSSSGTGWLADTGELFFGEGSRLTVL.

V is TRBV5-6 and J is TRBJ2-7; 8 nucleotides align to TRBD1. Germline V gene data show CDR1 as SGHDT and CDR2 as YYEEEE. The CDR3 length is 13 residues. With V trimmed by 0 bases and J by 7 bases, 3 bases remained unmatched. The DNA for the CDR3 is TGTGCCAGCAGCTTGGGGGACAGGCAAGAGCAGTACGTC. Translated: CASSLGDRQEQYV.

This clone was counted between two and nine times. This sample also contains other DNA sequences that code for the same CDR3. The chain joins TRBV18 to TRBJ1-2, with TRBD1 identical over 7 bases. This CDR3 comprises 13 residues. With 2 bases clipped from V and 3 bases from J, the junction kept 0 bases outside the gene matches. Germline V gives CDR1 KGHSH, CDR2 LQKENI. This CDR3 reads CASSPGTDYGYTF. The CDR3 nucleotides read TGTGCCAGCTCACCAGGGACAGACTATGGCTACACCTTC.

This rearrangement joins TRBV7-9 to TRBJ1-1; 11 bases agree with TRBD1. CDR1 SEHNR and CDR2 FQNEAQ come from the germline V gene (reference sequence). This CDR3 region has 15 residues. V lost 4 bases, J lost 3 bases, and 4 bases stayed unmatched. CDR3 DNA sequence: TGTGCCAGCAGCTGGACAGGGGGCTCGGACACTGAAGCTTTCTTT. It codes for CASSWTGGSDTEAFF.

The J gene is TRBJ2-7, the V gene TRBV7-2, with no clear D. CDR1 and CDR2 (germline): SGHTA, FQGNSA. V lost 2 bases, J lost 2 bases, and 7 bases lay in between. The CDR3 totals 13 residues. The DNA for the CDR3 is TGTGCCAGCAGCTTACAGGCCCCCTACGAGCAGTACGTC. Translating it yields CASSLQAPYEQYV.

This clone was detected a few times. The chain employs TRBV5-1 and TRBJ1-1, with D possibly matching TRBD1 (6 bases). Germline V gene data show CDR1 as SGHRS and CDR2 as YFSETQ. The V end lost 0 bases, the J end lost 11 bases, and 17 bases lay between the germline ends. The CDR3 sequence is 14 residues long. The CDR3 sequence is CASSLEGRGSGAFF. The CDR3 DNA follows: TGCGCCAGCAGCTTGGAGGGCAGGGGATCTGGTGCTTTCTTT. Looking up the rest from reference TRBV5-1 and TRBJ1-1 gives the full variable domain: KAGVTQTPRYLIKTRGQQVTLSCSPISGHRSVSWYQQTPGQGLQFLFEYFSETQRNKGNFPGRFSGRQFSNSRSEMNVSTLELGDSALYLCASSLEGRGSGAFFGQGTRLTVV.